This T cell receptor beta chain was observed in a study of blood T cell repertoires in COVID-19. Across the whole study: Collection of acute and convalescent COVID-19 samples took place in the United States, Italy and Spain. T cells, B-cell-depleted T cells, or PBMCs provided the cDNA or gDNA that served as material.

The CDR3 sequence is 16 residues long. With 0 bases removed from V and 3 bases from J, the gap between germline ends came to 15 bases. Germline CDR1 reads SGHRS; CDR2 reads YFSETQ. This clone was detected once. How the authors handled the data: Reference gene primer amplification in the assay estimated nucleated cell counts. Assay used: immunoSEQ multiplex PCR; TCRdb lists only in-frame clones, some missing. V, J and clone size derive from that table, while D and trimming were established from the DNA sequence. The table lists more than 25,000 clones, about nine tenths of them singletons, with approximately 8% in the top ten.

This chain links TRBV5-1 with TRBJ1-1; no definite D call. The TCR sequence derives from a man aged 65 to 79 with active or convalescent COVID-19. The sequenced sample was peripheral blood. Here the CDR3 reads CASSLANRVSDTEAFF. CDR3 in DNA: TGCGCCAGCAGCTTGGCCAACCGGGTCTCGGACACTGAAGCTTTCTTT.